The source of this TCR beta chain is a study of CD8+CD57+ T cells in acquired aplastic anemia. Notes on this clonotype: A much more abundant neighbour one base away suggests this may be a read error.

Selection for sequencing was limited to patients who had shown CD8+CD57+ cell expansion by flow cytometry. At blood sampling, none of the patients had yet received therapy. Genomic DNA, the template, was used for profiling of the TCR beta VDJ and CDR3. TCRdb independently ran MiXCR on the reads; one entry per CDR3 protein. In the table there are approximately 200,000 distinct CDR3 sequences, less than 60% of which are singletons. The receptor was derived from a human donor with aplastic anemia. The sequencing input was sorted CD4+, CD8+, or CD8+CD57+ T cells (not recorded which) from PBMCs.

CDR3 nucleotides: TGTGCCAGCAGCTTAGATTCAGGCCTTAACACCGGGGAGCTGTTTTTT. It encodes CASSLDSGLNTGELFF. The V call is TRBV7-9, the J call TRBJ2-2; no reliable D call. The CDR3 runs 16 residues. V was shortened by 1 base and J by 2 bases, with 11 bases between the two germline ends. CDR1 is SEHNR and CDR2 is FQNEAQ in the germline V gene (reference sequence).